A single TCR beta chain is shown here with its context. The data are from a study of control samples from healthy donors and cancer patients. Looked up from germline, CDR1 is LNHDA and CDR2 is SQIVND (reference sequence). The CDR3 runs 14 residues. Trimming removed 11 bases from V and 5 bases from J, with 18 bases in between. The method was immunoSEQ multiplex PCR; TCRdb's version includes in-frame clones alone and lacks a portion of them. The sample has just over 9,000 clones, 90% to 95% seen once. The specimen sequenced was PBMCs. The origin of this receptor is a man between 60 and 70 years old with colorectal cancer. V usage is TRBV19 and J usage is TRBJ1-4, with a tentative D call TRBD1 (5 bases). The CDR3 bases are TGTGCCTCCCTTCCCCCGGACACGAATGAAAAACTGTTTTTT. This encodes CASLPPDTNEKLFF. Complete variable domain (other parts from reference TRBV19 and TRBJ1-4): DGGITQSPKYLFRKEGQNVTLSCEQNLNHDAMYWYRQDPGQGLRLIYYSQIVNDFQKGDIAEGYSVSREKKESFPLTVTSAQKNPTAFYLCASLPPDTNEKLFFGSGTQLSVL.